Listed below are T cell receptor beta chains from one sample, sequenced in a study of Graves' ophthalmopathy and Graves' hyperthyroidism. TCRdb passed the multiplex PCR reads through MiXCR, listing each CDR3 protein once. The sample has a few hundred thousand distinct CDR3 sequences; approximately 15% are singletons. Sequences were obtained from peripheral blood. These receptor sequences come from a woman aged 18-29 years with stable Graves' hyperthyroidism. CDR3s include the opening cysteine and the closing phenylalanine or tryptophan. A D gene is named only where the DNA matches it firmly. Some rows have no size entry. The others give once, few or many, or a class for an expanded clone.

many TRBJ2-7 TRBV29-1 TRBD2 CSVTRGDEQYF TGCAGCGTTACCCGGGGGGATGAGCAGTACTTC
many TRBJ2-7 TRBV6-2/TRBV6-3 TRBD2 CASSPGLAGSKYEQYF TGTGCCAGCAGTCCGGGACTAGCGGGGTCGAAGTACGAGCAGTACTTC
many TRBJ2-7 TRBV7-7 TRBD1 CASSPGTGPTYEQYF TGTGCTAGCAGCCCCGGGACAGGGCCTACCTACGAGCAGTACTTC
many TRBJ1-1 TRBV12-3/TRBV12-4 TRBD1 CASSFRTGVGRTEAFF TGTGCCAGCAGTTTTCGGACAGGGGTAGGAAGGACTGAAGCTTTCTTT
many TRBJ1-2 TRBV4-1 NA CASSQDLAQSYGYTF TGCGCCAGCAGCCAAGATCTGGCACAGAGCTATGGCTACACCTTC
many TRBJ2-5 TRBV2 NA CASSRRASTEETQYF TGTGCCAGCAGTCGCAGGGCAAGCACCGAAGAGACCCAGTACTTC
many TRBJ2-5 TRBV7-2 NA CASSTTKETQYF TGTGCCAGCAGCACGACCAAAGAGACCCAGTACTTC
many TRBJ2-5 TRBV29-1 NA CSVRLFTYQETQYF TGCAGCGTTAGACTCTTCACATACCAAGAGACCCAGTACTTC
many TRBJ2-4 TRBV6-1 TRBD1 CASSVPGQGMAKNIQYF TGTGCCAGCAGTGTCCCTGGACAGGGAATGGCCAAAAACATTCAGTACTTC
many TRBJ1-2 TRBV12-3/TRBV12-4 TRBD1 CASGPLQGAASGYTF TGTGCCAGCGGCCCGTTACAGGGGGCCGCCTCCGGCTACACCTTC
NA TRBJ1-2 TRBV9 NA CASSVDQGPFDGYTF TGTGCCAGCAGCGTAGATCAGGGGCCCTTCGATGGCTACACCTTC
many TRBJ1-2 TRBV11-2 NA CASSLNALNYGYTF TGTGCCAGCAGCTTAAACGCTCTTAACTATGGCTACACCTTC
NA TRBJ1-6 TRBV4-2 NA CASSQDYGGGNYLPLHF TGTGCCAGCAGCCAAGACTATGGGGGGGGAAACTACTTACCCCTCCACTTT
many TRBJ2-5 TRBV7-6 TRBD2 CASSLAGGAPETQYF TGTGCCAGCAGCTTGGCGGGGGGCGCACCAGAGACCCAGTACTTC
many TRBJ2-7 TRBV9 NA CASSPLLVEQYF TGTGCCAGCAGCCCCCTGCTCGTCGAGCAGTACTTC
many TRBJ1-2 TRBV25-1 TRBD1 CASSEYSTGYGYTF TGTGCCAGCAGTGAATACTCGACAGGGTATGGCTACACCTTC
many TRBJ1-6 TRBV12-3/TRBV12-4 NA CASSISGPRYNSPLHF TGTGCCAGCAGTATCTCCGGGCCCCGTTATAATTCACCCCTCCACTTT
many TRBJ1-5 TRBV24-1 NA CATSDPSKNQPQHF TGTGCCACCAGTGATCCTAGCAAAAATCAGCCCCAGCATTTT
NA TRBJ1-1 TRBV13 NA CASSSTGGASFF TGTGCCAGCAGCTCTACCGGGGGGGCGTCTTTCTTT
once TRBJ1-5 TRBV6-1 NA CASSELRQPQHF TGTGCCAGCAGTGAACTGAGGCAGCCCCAGCATTTT
many TRBJ2-4 TRBV11-2 TRBD1 CASSPGTGVDIQYF TGTGCCAGCAGCCCCGGGACAGGGGTGGACATTCAGTACTTC
many TRBJ2-7 TRBV4-1 TRBD2 CASSQDPGGGAYEQYF TGCGCCAGCAGCCAAGATCCGGGCGGGGGGGCCTACGAGCAGTACTTC
many TRBJ1-5 TRBV15 NA CATSMQDFGNQPQHF TGTGCCACCAGCATGCAGGATTTTGGCAATCAGCCCCAGCATTTT
many TRBJ2-2 TRBV6-2/TRBV6-3 TRBD2 CASSYLLAGALGYTGELFF TGTGCCAGCAGTTACCTACTAGCGGGGGCCCTCGGGTACACCGGGGAGCTGTTTTTT
many TRBJ1-5 TRBV28 NA CASNPGGVSNQPQHF TGTGCCAGCAACCCGGGAGGGGTGAGCAATCAGCCCCAGCATTTT
many TRBJ1-2 TRBV29-1 NA CSVEHPLSGYTF TGCAGCGTTGAGCATCCGCTCTCTGGCTACACCTTC
many TRBJ1-6 TRBV5-1 NA CASSLEGESYNSPLHF TGCGCCAGCAGCTTGGAAGGGGAAAGCTATAATTCACCCCTCCACTTT
NA TRBJ1-5 TRBV19 NA CASSSGDPQHF TGTGCCAGTAGTTCCGGGGATCCCCAGCATTTT
NA TRBJ2-5 TRBV29-1 NA CSVVSYQETQYF TGCAGCGTTGTGTCGTACCAAGAGACCCAGTACTTC
NA TRBJ1-2 TRBV12-3/TRBV12-4 TRBD1 CASSSTGFIPIYGYTF TGTGCCAGCAGTTCGACAGGGTTTATACCCATTTATGGCTACACCTTC
many TRBJ1-3 TRBV27 TRBD1 CASSPRDRVGNTIYF TGTGCCAGCAGTCCGCGCGACAGGGTTGGAAACACCATATATTTT
many TRBJ2-2 TRBV20-1 TRBD1 CSARHGTGGTGELFF TGCAGTGCTCGGCATGGGACAGGGGGCACCGGGGAGCTGTTTTTT
many TRBJ2-5 TRBV12-5 NA CASGLGVRETQYF TGTGCTAGTGGTTTGGGGGTACGAGAGACCCAGTACTTC
many TRBJ1-1 TRBV6-2/TRBV6-3 NA CASILGGEAFF TGTGCCAGCATCTTGGGGGGCGAAGCTTTCTTT
few TRBJ1-2 TRBV5-4 NA CASSLAGGQADGYTF TGTGCCAGCAGCTTGGCCGGGGGGCAGGCCGATGGCTACACCTTC
NA TRBJ2-7 TRBV19 TRBD1 CASSPWTGSNEQYF TGTGCCAGTAGTCCATGGACAGGGTCTAACGAGCAGTACTTC
many TRBJ1-2 TRBV11-1 TRBD1 CASSLQSTGRLYGYTF TGTGCCAGCAGCCTCCAATCGACAGGGAGGCTCTATGGCTACACCTTC
many TRBJ1-5 TRBV7-2 NA CASSSSGGPNQPQHF TGTGCCAGCAGCTCCTCCGGGGGCCCGAATCAGCCCCAGCATTTT
many TRBJ1-2 TRBV15 NA CATSSGGGSNGYTF TGTGCCACCAGCAGTGGGGGGGGAAGTAATGGCTACACCTTC
few TRBJ1-2 TRBV3-1 NA CASSQSGAVDGYTF TGTGCCAGCAGCCAATCAGGGGCGGTCGATGGCTACACCTTC
few TRBJ2-5 TRBV4-2 NA CASSQGTEETQYF TGTGCCAGCAGCCAAGGGACAGAAGAGACCCAGTACTTC
many TRBJ1-1 TRBV29-1 NA CSVEDGRGWTEAFF TGCAGCGTTGAAGACGGAAGGGGGTGGACTGAAGCTTTCTTT
NA TRBJ1-5 TRBV6-9 NA CASTHRDHRSNQPQHF TGTGCCAGTACCCACCGGGACCATCGGAGCAATCAGCCCCAGCATTTT
many TRBJ1-5 TRBV10-3 NA CAISESTVSNQPQHF TGTGCCATCAGTGAGTCGACAGTTAGCAATCAGCCCCAGCATTTT
many TRBJ1-5 TRBV10-2 TRBD1 CASSIHRGSHPQHF TGCGCCAGCAGCATTCACAGGGGAAGTCATCCCCAGCATTTT
many TRBJ1-6 TRBV7-8 NA CASSLVEDSPLHF TGTGCCAGCAGCTTAGTGGAGGATTCACCCCTCCACTTT
NA TRBJ1-5 TRBV6-5 TRBD1 CASSYSGQGMSNQPQHF TGTGCCAGCAGTTACTCAGGACAGGGGATGAGCAATCAGCCCCAGCATTTT